Listed below are T cell receptor beta chains from one sample, sequenced in a study of beta chain features in type 1 diabetes. The method was immunoSEQ multiplex PCR; TCRdb's version includes in-frame clones alone and lacks a portion of them. The table records 900,000 or so clones, about a sixth of them present only once. Material: naive CD4+ T cells from blood. The receptors come from a young woman in good health. The CDR3 runs from the conserved cysteine through the conserved F or W. A D gene is named only where the DNA matches it firmly. Part of the rows lack a size; the others show once, few, many or a class for expanded clones.

d_call: TRBD2
j_call: TRBJ2-3
v_call: TRBV4-3
clone_size: few
cdr3_nt: TGCGCCAGCAGCCCGTCGGGGGGAGCGGTATTCACAGATACGCAGTATTTT
cdr3_aa: CASSPSGGAVFTDTQYF

d_call: .
j_call: TRBJ2-3
v_call: TRBV7-2
clone_size: few
cdr3_nt: TGTGCCAGCAGCTCCAGGGAAACTGGCACAGATACGCAGTATTTT
cdr3_aa: CASSSRETGTDTQYF

d_call: TRBD2
j_call: TRBJ2-3
v_call: TRBV29-1
clone_size: few
cdr3_nt: TGCAGCGTTGAAGATTCCGGTTCACGGTGGACAGCCACAGCCACGGGAGGGCCAGATACGCAGTATTTT
cdr3_aa: CSVEDSGSRWTATATGGPDTQYF

d_call: .
j_call: TRBJ1-1
v_call: TRBV29-1
clone_size: few
cdr3_nt: TGCAGCGTTGAAAATAGAAGAAGGACTGAAGCTTTCTTT
cdr3_aa: CSVENRRRTEAFF

d_call: .
j_call: TRBJ2-4
v_call: TRBV19
clone_size: few
cdr3_nt: TGTGCCAGTAGTATTCCCAGGCCTCCGGGAAACATTCAGTACTTC
cdr3_aa: CASSIPRPPGNIQYF

d_call: .
j_call: TRBJ2-7
v_call: TRBV11-2
clone_size: few
cdr3_nt: TGTGCCAGCAGCCCTCCTTGGGGTTTGACAGGAGGCTACGAGCAGTACTTC
cdr3_aa: CASSPPWGLTGGYEQYF

d_call: TRBD1
j_call: TRBJ2-5
v_call: TRBV6-5
clone_size: .
cdr3_nt: TGTGCCAGCAGGACAGGGGGGGCTGGTCAAGAGACCCAGTACTTC
cdr3_aa: CASRTGGAGQETQYF

d_call: .
j_call: TRBJ1-5
v_call: TRBV4-1
clone_size: .
cdr3_nt: TGCGCCAGCAGCCAATGGTTCGTGTGGACGAATCAGCCCCAGCATTTT
cdr3_aa: CASSQWFVWTNQPQHF

d_call: .
j_call: TRBJ2-5
v_call: TRBV28
clone_size: .
cdr3_nt: TGTGCCAGCAAGGGAGCAAACCAAGAGACCCAGTACTTC
cdr3_aa: CASKGANQETQYF

d_call: TRBD2
j_call: TRBJ2-1
v_call: TRBV9
clone_size: .
cdr3_nt: TGTGCCAGCAGCGTAGACGGAGCGGGGAGGGTGACACGAAATGAGCAGTTCTTC
cdr3_aa: CASSVDGAGRVTRNEQFF

d_call: .
j_call: TRBJ2-1
v_call: TRBV25-1
clone_size: few
cdr3_nt: TGTGCCAGCTCAGGTTCATATAATGGGATATATCAGTTCTTC
cdr3_aa: CASSGSYNGIYQFF

d_call: .
j_call: TRBJ2-2
v_call: TRBV11-2
clone_size: few
cdr3_nt: TGTGCCAGCGTCCCTCCCGGGGGGCCCGGGGAGCTGTTTTTT
cdr3_aa: CASVPPGGPGELFF

d_call: TRBD2
j_call: TRBJ2-7
v_call: TRBV28
clone_size: .
cdr3_nt: TGTGCCAGCAGTTTACGGGGGAGGGCCCCCTACGAGCAGTACTTC
cdr3_aa: CASSLRGRAPYEQYF

d_call: .
j_call: TRBJ1-2
v_call: TRBV29-1
clone_size: .
cdr3_nt: TGCAGCGTTCAAGGGACCTATGGCTACACCTTC
cdr3_aa: CSVQGTYGYTF

d_call: .
j_call: TRBJ2-1
v_call: TRBV18
clone_size: few
cdr3_nt: TGTGCCAGCTCACCACGAGAGACGTTTCCCTACAATGAGCAGTTCTTC
cdr3_aa: CASSPRETFPYNEQFF

d_call: .
j_call: TRBJ2-1
v_call: TRBV7-2
clone_size: .
cdr3_nt: TGTGCCAGCAGCTTAATCCCGCCGAGCTCCTACAATGAGCAGTTCTTC
cdr3_aa: CASSLIPPSSYNEQFF

d_call: TRBD2
j_call: TRBJ2-7
v_call: TRBV5-4
clone_size: .
cdr3_nt: TGTGCCAGCAGCGTCCCGGGACTAGCAGGGGAGCAGTACTTC
cdr3_aa: CASSVPGLAGEQYF

d_call: .
j_call: TRBJ2-3
v_call: TRBV5-1
clone_size: .
cdr3_nt: TGCGCCAGCAGCTTTCGACGGGACTCCCAGATGGATACGCAGTATTTT
cdr3_aa: CASSFRRDSQMDTQYF

d_call: TRBD1
j_call: TRBJ2-2
v_call: TRBV7-2
clone_size: .
cdr3_nt: TGTGCCAGCAGCCGGAAGGGACAGCCGAACACCGGGGAGCTGTTTTTT
cdr3_aa: CASSRKGQPNTGELFF

d_call: .
j_call: TRBJ1-1
v_call: TRBV9
clone_size: few
cdr3_nt: TGTGCCAGCACCTTCGGGCGGGAGAGCGGTGAAGCTTTCTTT
cdr3_aa: CASTFGRESGEAFF

d_call: .
j_call: TRBJ2-7
v_call: TRBV7-2
clone_size: .
cdr3_nt: TGTGCCAGCAGCTTTGAGGGCCCCATTGGCGAGCAGTACTTC
cdr3_aa: CASSFEGPIGEQYF

d_call: .
j_call: TRBJ1-2
v_call: TRBV4-2
clone_size: few
cdr3_nt: TGTGCCAGCAGCTTAGGGCTCTACGGCTACACCTTC
cdr3_aa: CASSLGLYGYTF

d_call: .
j_call: TRBJ1-5
v_call: TRBV28
clone_size: .
cdr3_nt: TGTGCCAGCAGATTCAAACGGGAAGATCAGCCCCAGCATTTT
cdr3_aa: CASRFKREDQPQHF

d_call: .
j_call: TRBJ1-2
v_call: TRBV28
clone_size: .
cdr3_nt: TGTGCCAGCAGTTCTGGACAGCTAGAACCTAACTATGGCTACACCTTC
cdr3_aa: CASSSGQLEPNYGYTF

d_call: .
j_call: TRBJ1-2
v_call: TRBV29-1
clone_size: few
cdr3_nt: TGCAGCGTTTCGAATGGCTACACCTTC
cdr3_aa: CSVSNGYTF

d_call: .
j_call: TRBJ2-7
v_call: TRBV5-4
clone_size: .
cdr3_nt: TGTGCCAGCAGCTTGTCCCTAGTCCACGAGCAGTACTTC
cdr3_aa: CASSLSLVHEQYF

d_call: TRBD1
j_call: TRBJ1-1
v_call: TRBV9
clone_size: .
cdr3_nt: TGTGCCAGCAGCGTCCTACAGGGGACTGAAGCTTTCTTT
cdr3_aa: CASSVLQGTEAFF

d_call: .
j_call: TRBJ1-2
v_call: TRBV4-2
clone_size: .
cdr3_nt: TGTGCCAGCAGCCATCTCGTTCCTAACTATGGCTACACCTTC
cdr3_aa: CASSHLVPNYGYTF

d_call: .
j_call: TRBJ2-5
v_call: TRBV27
clone_size: .
cdr3_nt: TGTGCCAGCAGTTTTAGCGGCCAAGAGACCCAGTACTTC
cdr3_aa: CASSFSGQETQYF

d_call: .
j_call: TRBJ2-7
v_call: TRBV5-4
clone_size: .
cdr3_nt: TGTGCCAGCAGCCGAGCAAACTACGAGCAGTACTTC
cdr3_aa: CASSRANYEQYF

d_call: .
j_call: TRBJ1-5
v_call: TRBV28
clone_size: few
cdr3_nt: TGTGCCAGCAGTTCCGGACAGAGCAATCAGCCCCAGCATTTT
cdr3_aa: CASSSGQSNQPQHF

d_call: TRBD1
j_call: TRBJ2-7
v_call: TRBV7-2
clone_size: few
cdr3_nt: TGTGCCAGCAGCTTAGGACAGGGGGTCACCTACGAGCAGTACTTC
cdr3_aa: CASSLGQGVTYEQYF

d_call: TRBD2
j_call: TRBJ2-1
v_call: TRBV14
clone_size: .
cdr3_nt: TGTGCCAGCAGCTCGGGACTAGCGGGAGAGCAGTTCTTC
cdr3_aa: CASSSGLAGEQFF

d_call: .
j_call: TRBJ2-5
v_call: TRBV19
clone_size: .
cdr3_nt: TGTGCCAGCAAATCTAGGAGCCGGGAGACCCAGTACTTC
cdr3_aa: CASKSRSRETQYF

d_call: .
j_call: TRBJ2-7
v_call: TRBV5-1
clone_size: .
cdr3_nt: TGCGCCAGCAGCCGGGACGGCTACGAGCAGTACTTC
cdr3_aa: CASSRDGYEQYF

d_call: TRBD1
j_call: TRBJ2-3
v_call: TRBV4-1
clone_size: few
cdr3_nt: TGCGCCAGCAGCCAACCGGGACAGGGAGGAGATACGCAGTATTTT
cdr3_aa: CASSQPGQGGDTQYF

d_call: .
j_call: TRBJ1-3
v_call: TRBV29-1
clone_size: few
cdr3_nt: TGCAGCGTTGCCAACTGGGGGTCTGGAAACACCATATATTTT
cdr3_aa: CSVANWGSGNTIYF

d_call: TRBD2
j_call: TRBJ2-3
v_call: TRBV5-1
clone_size: .
cdr3_nt: TGCGCCAGCAGCCCTACTAGCGGGGCGGGACATGCAGATACGCAGTATTTT
cdr3_aa: CASSPTSGAGHADTQYF

d_call: .
j_call: TRBJ2-6
v_call: TRBV14
clone_size: many
cdr3_nt: TGTGCCAGTCGTAATTCTGGGGCCAACGTCCTGACTTTC
cdr3_aa: CASRNSGANVLTF

d_call: .
j_call: TRBJ2-3
v_call: TRBV6-5
clone_size: .
cdr3_nt: TGTGCCAGCAGAACCGGCGGTAGAGGGACAGATACGCAGTATTTT
cdr3_aa: CASRTGGRGTDTQYF

d_call: TRBD2
j_call: TRBJ2-3
v_call: TRBV29-1
clone_size: .
cdr3_nt: TGCAGCGTTGTTGGGGGGAGGGCCCCGCGAGATACGCAGTATTTT
cdr3_aa: CSVVGGRAPRDTQYF

d_call: TRBD2
j_call: TRBJ2-1
v_call: TRBV7-2
clone_size: .
cdr3_nt: TGTGCCAGCAGCTCCGGGACTAGCGGGACCAATGAGCAGTTCTTC
cdr3_aa: CASSSGTSGTNEQFF

d_call: .
j_call: TRBJ2-2
v_call: TRBV11-2
clone_size: few
cdr3_nt: TGTGCCAGCAGCTTAGTCGGGACTCGAGGGACCGGGGAGCTGTTTTTT
cdr3_aa: CASSLVGTRGTGELFF

d_call: TRBD1
j_call: TRBJ1-2
v_call: TRBV2
clone_size: few
cdr3_nt: TGTGCCAGCAGTTCTATACGGGACAGGAACTATGGCTACACCTTC
cdr3_aa: CASSSIRDRNYGYTF

d_call: .
j_call: TRBJ2-1
v_call: TRBV21-1
clone_size: .
cdr3_nt: TGTGCCAGCAGCAAAGTTCCAGGGTCCAATGAGCAGTTCTTC
cdr3_aa: CASSKVPGSNEQFF

d_call: .
j_call: TRBJ1-4
v_call: TRBV14
clone_size: .
cdr3_nt: TGTGCCAGCAGCCAAGAGCTCCGGGACGAGGGTGGGGAACTGTTTTTT
cdr3_aa: CASSQELRDEGGELFF

d_call: .
j_call: TRBJ1-1
v_call: TRBV4-3
clone_size: .
cdr3_nt: TGCGCCAGCAGCCAAGAAGACAGGATTGGCACTGAAGCTTTCTTT
cdr3_aa: CASSQEDRIGTEAFF

d_call: .
j_call: TRBJ2-5
v_call: TRBV4-3
clone_size: .
cdr3_nt: TGCGCCAGCAGCCGAGACAGAGGAGAGACCCAGTACTTC
cdr3_aa: CASSRDRGETQYF

d_call: TRBD2
j_call: TRBJ2-2
v_call: TRBV7-8
clone_size: few
cdr3_nt: TGTGCCAGCAGCTTAGTGTTGGGACTAGCGGGACCTGCGAACACCGGGGAGCTGTTTTTT
cdr3_aa: CASSLVLGLAGPANTGELFF

d_call: TRBD2
j_call: TRBJ2-2
v_call: TRBV23-1
clone_size: .
cdr3_nt: TGCGCCAGCAGTCAATCTATCGACGGGGTAGCGGGAGGAACCGGGGAGCTGTTTTTT
cdr3_aa: CASSQSIDGVAGGTGELFF

d_call: TRBD2
j_call: TRBJ2-5
v_call: TRBV2
clone_size: .
cdr3_nt: TGTGCCAGCAGCCCGCGGGAGCAGGAGACCCAGTACTTC
cdr3_aa: CASSPREQETQYF